What follows are 7 T cell receptor beta chains derived from one specimen sequenced in a study of molecular identifiers for immune sequencing clone quantification (dated by TCRdb to the late 2010s). Library preparation employed PCR. Sequencing took place on an Illumina HiSeq 4000. In TCRdb, the public reads were trimmed at Q25 with fastp and aligned with MiXCR, with productive beta chains retained. Under each unique CDR3 protein, matching rows form one entry showing the most common genes and DNA. A total of about 640,000 distinct CDR3 sequences appear in this sample, about 20% of them only once. Roughly 0.85% of the sample rests with the top ten. The source material was naive CD8+ T cells from blood, with Jurkat cell RNA spiked in. This specimen's cell subset or site label, per the study, means: FACS-sorted CD8+CD4-CCR7+CD45RA+ naive T cells. These receptors were collected from a human donor in good health. Some libraries in this study had Jurkat cell RNA spiked in.

Notes on this clonotype: One end of the junction is discordant with germline, which a read error may explain. The gene calls are TRBV6-2 or TRBV6-3 and TRBJ2-3; 7 nucleotides agree with TRBD1. The CDR3 has 15 amino acids. The V gene's germline CDR1 is MNHEY and CDR2 SVGEGT. This CDR3 reads CASSSDRERPDAQYF. CDR3 nucleotide sequence: TGTGCCAGCAGTTCCGACAGGGAGAGGCCAGATGCGCAGTATTTT.

Of note for this clonotype: A read error may explain this, as a much larger clone is one base away. V gene TRBV28 combines with J gene TRBJ1-5; 7 positions agree with TRBD1. This CDR3 is built from 15 residues. Germline-derived CDR1 and CDR2 are MDHEN and SYDVKM. CDR3 nucleotide sequence: TGTGCCAGCAGGATACAGGGGTTGGGCAATCAGCCCCAGCGTTTT. This sequence encodes CASRIQGLGNQPQRF.

This chain uses TRBV30 with TRBJ2-2, with TRBD2 as a possible D gene (6 bases). The CDR3 consists of 13 residues. The germline V gene encodes CDR1 GTSNPN and CDR2 SVGIG (reference sequence). Between the trimmed V and J ends, which lost 4 bases and 5 bases, there was a span of 11 bases. CDR3 sequence reads: CAWTGRGTGELFF. The CDR3 bases are TGTGCCTGGACAGGTCGGGGGACCGGGGAGCTGTTTTTT.

This clonotype was counted at least ten times. The chain links TRBV3-1 to TRBJ2-7, with D possibly TRBD2 on 5 matching bases. The V end lost 0 bases, the J end lost 6 bases, and 21 bases lay between the germline ends. The germline V gene has CDR1 LGHDT and CDR2 YNNKEL (reference sequence). This CDR3 is built from 17 residues. In DNA form, the CDR3 reads TGTGCCAGCAGCCAAGAATCCCTTTATGGAGGAGGCAGCGAGCAGTACTTC. Protein sequence: CASSQESLYGGGSEQYF.

The rearrangement links TRBV13 to TRBJ2-6, with D possibly matching TRBD2 (5 bases). CDR1 and CDR2 (germline): PRHDT, FYEKMQ (reference sequence). The CDR3 totals 13 residues. Trimming took off 5 bases at V and 9 bases at J, with 11 bases between the two ends. The CDR3 sequence: CASSARDLNVLTF. Written as DNA, the CDR3 is TGTGCCAGCAGCGCCCGGGATCTCAACGTCCTGACTTTC.

Concerning this clonotype itself: A much larger clonotype is one base distant, so this may be a read error. The V gene is TRBV27, the J gene TRBJ2-7, with D possibly matching TRBD1 (5 bases). CDR3 size: 14 residues. Germline V gene sequence: CDR1 MNHEY, CDR2 SMNVEV (reference sequence). Trimming took 6 bases from V and 2 from J, leaving 14 bases between them. The DNA for the CDR3 is TGTGCCAGCAGCTTGTTAAACAGGCCCTACGAGCAGTACTTC. Translation gives CASSLLNRPYEQYF.

This clonotype came up a few times. V and J are TRBV27 and TRBJ2-7; the D gene is possibly TRBD2 (5 bases). This CDR3 has 14 amino acids. The germline V and J ends were trimmed by 2 bases and 5 bases, with 13 bases remaining between them. Germline V gives CDR1 MNHEY, CDR2 SMNVEV (reference sequence). CDR3 sequence reads: CASSLLGRGHEQYF. DNA of the CDR3: TGTGCCAGCAGTTTACTAGGGAGAGGCCACGAGCAGTACTTC.